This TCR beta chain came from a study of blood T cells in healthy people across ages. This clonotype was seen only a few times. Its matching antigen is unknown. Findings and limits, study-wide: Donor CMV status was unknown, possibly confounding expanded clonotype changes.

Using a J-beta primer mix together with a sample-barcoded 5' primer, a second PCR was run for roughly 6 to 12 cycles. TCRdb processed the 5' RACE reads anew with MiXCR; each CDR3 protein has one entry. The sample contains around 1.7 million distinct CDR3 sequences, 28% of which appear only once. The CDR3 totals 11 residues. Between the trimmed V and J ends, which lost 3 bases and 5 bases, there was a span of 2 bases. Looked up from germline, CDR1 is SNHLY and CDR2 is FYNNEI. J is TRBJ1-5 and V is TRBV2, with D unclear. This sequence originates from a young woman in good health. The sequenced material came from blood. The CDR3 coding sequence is TGTGCCAGCAGTGATGATCAGCCCCAGCATTTT. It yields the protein CASSDDQPQHF.